Here is one T cell receptor (beta chain) with its context. Clones were sequenced by immunoSEQ multiplex PCR, and TCRdb holds only the in-frame ones, with some missing. The table shows about 70,000 clones, with 87% occurring only once. V dropped 0 bases and J dropped 4; count of bases not matched to a gene: 7. Germline assignment: CDR1 SGHRS and CDR2 YFSETQ. The CDR3 length is 15 residues. This sample is drawn from a study of blood T cell repertoires in COVID-19. This chain links TRBV5-1 with TRBJ2-7, with 7 bases aligning to TRBD1. What was sequenced was peripheral blood. This receptor was identified in a young woman with acute or convalescent COVID-19. The CDR3 DNA is TGCGCCAGCAGCTTGGATGCAGGGGGTGATTACGAGCAGTACTTC. Its translation: CASSLDAGGDYEQYF.